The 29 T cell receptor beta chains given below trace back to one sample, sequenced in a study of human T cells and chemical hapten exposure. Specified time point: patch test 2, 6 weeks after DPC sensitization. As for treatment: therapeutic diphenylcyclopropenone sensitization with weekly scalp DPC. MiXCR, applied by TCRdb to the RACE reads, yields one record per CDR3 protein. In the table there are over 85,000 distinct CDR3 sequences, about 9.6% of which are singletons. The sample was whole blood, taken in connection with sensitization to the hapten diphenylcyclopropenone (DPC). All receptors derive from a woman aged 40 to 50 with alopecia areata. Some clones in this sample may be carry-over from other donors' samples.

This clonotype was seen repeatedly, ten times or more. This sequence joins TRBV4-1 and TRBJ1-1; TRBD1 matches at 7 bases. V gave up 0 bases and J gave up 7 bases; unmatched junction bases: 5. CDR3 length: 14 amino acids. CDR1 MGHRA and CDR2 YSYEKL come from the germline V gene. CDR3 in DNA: TGCGCCAGCAGCCAAGATTTCGGGACAGATGAAGCTTTCTTT. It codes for CASSQDFGTDEAFF.

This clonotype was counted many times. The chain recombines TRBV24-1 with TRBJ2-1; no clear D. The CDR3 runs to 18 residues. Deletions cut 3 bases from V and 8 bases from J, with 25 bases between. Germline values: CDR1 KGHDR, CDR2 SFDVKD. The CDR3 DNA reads TGTGCCACCAGTGATCCGGCTAATCGCGGTCCCCTTAGGGATGAGCAGTTCTTC. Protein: CATSDPANRGPLRDEQFF.

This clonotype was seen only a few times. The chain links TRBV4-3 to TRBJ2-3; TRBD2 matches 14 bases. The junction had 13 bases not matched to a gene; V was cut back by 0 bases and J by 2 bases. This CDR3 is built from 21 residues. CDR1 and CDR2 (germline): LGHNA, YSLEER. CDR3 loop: CASSQELIWTSGRSNTDTQYF. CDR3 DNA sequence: TGCGCCAGCAGCCAAGAATTGATCTGGACTAGCGGGAGGTCGAACACAGATACGCAGTATTTT.

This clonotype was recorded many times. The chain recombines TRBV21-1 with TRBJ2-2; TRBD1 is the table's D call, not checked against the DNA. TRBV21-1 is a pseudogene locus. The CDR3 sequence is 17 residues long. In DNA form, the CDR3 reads TGTGCCAGCACCACTAGGACAGGGGGATTGAACACCGGGGAGCTGTTTTTT. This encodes CASTTRTGGLNTGELFF.

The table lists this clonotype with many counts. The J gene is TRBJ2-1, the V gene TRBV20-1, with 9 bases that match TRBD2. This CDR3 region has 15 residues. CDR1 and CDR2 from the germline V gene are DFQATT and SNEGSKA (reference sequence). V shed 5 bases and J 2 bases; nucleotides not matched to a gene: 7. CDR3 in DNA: TGCAGTGCTTCCCGGGGACTAGCAACCTACAATGAGCAGTTCTTC. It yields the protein CSASRGLATYNEQFF.

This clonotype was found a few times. DNA for the CDR3: TGCAGTGCTAGAGGGACCCACTCCTACAATGAGCAGTTCTTC. This gives the protein CSARGTHSYNEQFF. V gene TRBV20-1 combines with J gene TRBJ2-1; D not certain. Trimming left V 1 base short and J 0 bases short, with 7 bases between. The V gene's germline CDR1 is DFQATT and CDR2 SNEGSKA (reference sequence). This CDR3 region has 14 residues.

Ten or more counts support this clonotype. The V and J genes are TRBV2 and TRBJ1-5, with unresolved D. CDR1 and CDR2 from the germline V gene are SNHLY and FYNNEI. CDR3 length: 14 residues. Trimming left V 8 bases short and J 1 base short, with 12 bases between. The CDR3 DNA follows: TGTGCCAGCGGGAATCGAGAGAGCAATCAGCCCCAGCATTTT. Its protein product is CASGNRESNQPQHF.

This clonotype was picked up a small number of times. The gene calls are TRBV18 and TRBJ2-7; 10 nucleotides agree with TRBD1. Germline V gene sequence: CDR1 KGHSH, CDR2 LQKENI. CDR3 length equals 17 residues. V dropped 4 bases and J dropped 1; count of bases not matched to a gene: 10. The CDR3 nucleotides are TGTGCCAGCTCACTTCGGACAGGGGGGGCGAATTCCTACGAGCAGTACTTC. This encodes CASSLRTGGANSYEQYF.

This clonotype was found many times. The CDR3 loop reads CSETGGEQYF. CDR3 sequence (DNA): TGCAGCGAGACAGGGGGCGAGCAGTACTTC. This chain links TRBV29-1 with TRBJ2-7, with TRBD1 identical over 9 bases. This CDR3 is 10 amino acids long. V was clipped by 7 bases and J by 6 bases; unmatched bases: 1. From germline, CDR1 is SQVTM and CDR2 ANQGSEA.

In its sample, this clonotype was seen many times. The CDR3 protein is CASSRQISGVQETQYF. DNA of the CDR3: TGCGCCAGCAGCCGACAGATATCAGGGGTACAAGAGACCCAGTACTTC. The rearrangement links TRBV4-1 to TRBJ2-5; a weak D match, TRBD1 (6 bases). CDR3 size: 16 residues. V lost 4 bases to trimming and J lost 2 bases, with 17 bases between them. Germline CDR1 is MGHRA and CDR2 is YSYEKL.

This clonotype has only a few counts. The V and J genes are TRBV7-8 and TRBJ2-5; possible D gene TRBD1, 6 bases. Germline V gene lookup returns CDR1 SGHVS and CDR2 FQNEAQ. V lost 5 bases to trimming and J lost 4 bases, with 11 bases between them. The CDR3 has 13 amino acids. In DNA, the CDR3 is TGTGCCAGCAGCCCAGGGGTGGTAGAGACCCAGTACTTC. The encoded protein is CASSPGVVETQYF.

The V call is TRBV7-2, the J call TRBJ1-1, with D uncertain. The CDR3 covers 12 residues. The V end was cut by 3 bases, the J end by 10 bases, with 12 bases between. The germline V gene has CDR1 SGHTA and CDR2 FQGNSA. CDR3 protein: CASSLTDMGAFF. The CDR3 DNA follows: TGTGCCAGCAGCTTGACTGACATGGGAGCTTTCTTT.

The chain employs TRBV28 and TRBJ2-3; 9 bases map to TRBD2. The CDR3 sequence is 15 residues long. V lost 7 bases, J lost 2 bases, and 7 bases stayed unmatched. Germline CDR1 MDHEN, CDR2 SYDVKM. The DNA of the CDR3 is TGTGCCAGCACCCTGACTAGCGGCTTCACAGATACGCAGTATTTT. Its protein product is CASTLTSGFTDTQYF. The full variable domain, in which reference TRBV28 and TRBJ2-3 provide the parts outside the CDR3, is DVKVTQSSRYLVKRTGEKVFLECVQDMDHENMFWYRQDPGLGLRLIYFSYDVKMKEKGDIPEGYSVSREKKERFSLILESASTNQTSMYLCASTLTSGFTDTQYFGPGTRLTVL.

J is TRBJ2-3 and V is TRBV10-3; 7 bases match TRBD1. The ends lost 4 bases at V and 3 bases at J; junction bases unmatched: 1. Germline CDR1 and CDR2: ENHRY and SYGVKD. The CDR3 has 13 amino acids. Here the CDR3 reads CAISGDRTDTQYF. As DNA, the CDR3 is TGTGCCATCAGTGGGGACAGAACAGATACGCAGTATTTT.

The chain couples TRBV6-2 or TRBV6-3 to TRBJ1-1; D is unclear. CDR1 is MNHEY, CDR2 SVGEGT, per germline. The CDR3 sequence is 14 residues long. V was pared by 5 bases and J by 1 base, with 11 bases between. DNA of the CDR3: TGTGCCAGCAGTCGAGGGTTCTCGAACACTGAAGCTTTCTTT. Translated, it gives CASSRGFSNTEAFF.

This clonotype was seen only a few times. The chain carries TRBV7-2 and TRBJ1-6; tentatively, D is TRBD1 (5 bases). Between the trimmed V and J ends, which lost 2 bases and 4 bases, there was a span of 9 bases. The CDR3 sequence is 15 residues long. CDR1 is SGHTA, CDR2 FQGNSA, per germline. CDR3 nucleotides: TGTGCCAGCAGCTTACCGGGACGGTATAATTCACCCCTCCACTTT. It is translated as CASSLPGRYNSPLHF.

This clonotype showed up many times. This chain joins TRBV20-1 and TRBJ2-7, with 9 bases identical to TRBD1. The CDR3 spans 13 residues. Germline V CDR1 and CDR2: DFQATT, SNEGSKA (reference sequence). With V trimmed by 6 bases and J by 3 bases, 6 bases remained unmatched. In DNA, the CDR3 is TGCAGTGCAGCGACAGGGGGGAGCTACGAGCAGTACTTC. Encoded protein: CSAATGGSYEQYF.

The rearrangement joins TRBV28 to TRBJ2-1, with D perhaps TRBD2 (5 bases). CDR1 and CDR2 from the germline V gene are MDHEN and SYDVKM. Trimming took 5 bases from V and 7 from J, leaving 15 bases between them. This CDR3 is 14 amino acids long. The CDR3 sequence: CASSPWTAGNEQFF. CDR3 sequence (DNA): TGTGCCAGCAGTCCCTGGACTGCCGGTAATGAGCAGTTCTTC.

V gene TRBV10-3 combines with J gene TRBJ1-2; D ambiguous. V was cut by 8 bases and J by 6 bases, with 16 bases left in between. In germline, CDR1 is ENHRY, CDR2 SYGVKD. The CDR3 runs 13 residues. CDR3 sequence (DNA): TGTGCCATCCGTCGGTCAGGCCTGCATGGCTACACCTTC. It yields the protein CAIRRSGLHGYTF.

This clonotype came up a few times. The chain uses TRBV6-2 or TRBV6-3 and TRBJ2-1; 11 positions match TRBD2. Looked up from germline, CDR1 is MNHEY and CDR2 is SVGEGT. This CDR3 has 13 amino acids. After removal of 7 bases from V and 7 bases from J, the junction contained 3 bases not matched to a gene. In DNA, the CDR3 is TGTGCCAGCATCCTAGCGGGAGGTAATGAGCAGTTCTTC. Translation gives CASILAGGNEQFF.

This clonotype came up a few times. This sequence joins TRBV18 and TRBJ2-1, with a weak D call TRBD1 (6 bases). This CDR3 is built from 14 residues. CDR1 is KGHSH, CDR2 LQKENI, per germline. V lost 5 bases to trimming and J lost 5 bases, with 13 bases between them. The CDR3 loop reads CASSTRDTNNEQFF. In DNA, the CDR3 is TGTGCCAGCTCAACCCGGGACACCAACAATGAGCAGTTCTTC.

The CDR3 sequence is CASSLSTSGKYNEQFF. CDR3 bases: TGTGCCAGCAGTTTATCGACTAGCGGGAAATACAATGAGCAGTTCTTC. The V and J genes are TRBV27 and TRBJ2-1; TRBD2 agrees at 11 bases. Germline-derived CDR1 and CDR2 are MNHEY and SMNVEV (reference sequence). J gave up 4 bases and V 0 bases, and 2 bases lay outside the gene matches. This CDR3 spans 16 amino acids.

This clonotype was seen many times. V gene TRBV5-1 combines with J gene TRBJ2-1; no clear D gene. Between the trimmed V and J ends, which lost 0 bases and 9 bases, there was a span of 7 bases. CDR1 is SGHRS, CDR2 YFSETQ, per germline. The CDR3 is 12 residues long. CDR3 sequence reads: CASSLEGSEQFF. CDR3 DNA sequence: TGCGCCAGCAGCTTGGAGGGTAGTGAGCAGTTCTTC.

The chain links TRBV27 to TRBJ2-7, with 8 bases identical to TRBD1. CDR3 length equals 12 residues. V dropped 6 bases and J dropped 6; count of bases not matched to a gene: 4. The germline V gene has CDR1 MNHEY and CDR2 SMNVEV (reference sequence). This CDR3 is CASSFGQGEQYF. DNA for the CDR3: TGTGCCAGCAGCTTCGGACAGGGCGAGCAGTACTTC.

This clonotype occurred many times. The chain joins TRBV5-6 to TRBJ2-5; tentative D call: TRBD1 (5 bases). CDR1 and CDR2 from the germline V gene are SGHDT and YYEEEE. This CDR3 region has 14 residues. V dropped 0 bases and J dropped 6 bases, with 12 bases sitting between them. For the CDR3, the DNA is TGTGCCAGCAGCTTGGGGGGCCTTGGCCAGACCCAGTACTTC. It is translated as CASSLGGLGQTQYF.

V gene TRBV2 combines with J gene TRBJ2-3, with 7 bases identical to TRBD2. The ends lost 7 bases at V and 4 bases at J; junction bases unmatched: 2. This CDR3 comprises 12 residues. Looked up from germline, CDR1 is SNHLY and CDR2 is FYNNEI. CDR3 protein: CASIGLADTQYF. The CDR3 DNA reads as TGTGCCAGCATAGGACTAGCAGATACGCAGTATTTT.

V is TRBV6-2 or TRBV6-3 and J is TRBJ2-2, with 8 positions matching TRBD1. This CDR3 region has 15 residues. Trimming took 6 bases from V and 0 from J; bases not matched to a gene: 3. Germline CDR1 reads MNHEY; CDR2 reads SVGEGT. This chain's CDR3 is CASRPGQANTGELFF. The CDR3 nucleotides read TGTGCCAGCAGGCCGGGACAGGCGAACACCGGGGAGCTGTTTTTT.

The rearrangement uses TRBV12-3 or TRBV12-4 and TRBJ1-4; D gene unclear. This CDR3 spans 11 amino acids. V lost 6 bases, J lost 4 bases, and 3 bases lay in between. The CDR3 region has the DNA TGTGCCAGCAGAAGTAATGAAAAACTGTTTTTT. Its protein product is CASRSNEKLFF.

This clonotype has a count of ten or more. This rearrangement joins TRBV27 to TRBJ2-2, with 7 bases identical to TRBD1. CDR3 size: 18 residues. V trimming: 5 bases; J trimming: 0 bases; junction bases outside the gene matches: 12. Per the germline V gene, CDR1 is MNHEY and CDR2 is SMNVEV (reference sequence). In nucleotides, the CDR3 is TGTGCCAGCAGTCCTTCAGGCGGACAGGAGCCGAACACCGGGGAGCTGTTTTTT. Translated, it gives CASSPSGGQEPNTGELFF.